The clone carrying this TCR beta chain has at least ten counts. What it recognizes is unknown. Combining iRepertoire HTBI primers with Arm-PCR of CDR3 regions, the authors built TCR beta libraries. TCRdb ran MiXCR on the multiplex PCR reads and lists one entry per CDR3 protein. This sample has 350,000 to 550,000 distinct CDR3 sequences, with less than 20% found just once. Time point specified: newly diagnosed GD, antithyroid drugs for less than 3 months. RNA isolated from PBMCs was used to make the TCR library. This record belongs to a study of regulatory T cells in long-lasting Graves disease. Notes on the study in general: Blood alone, not thyroid tissue, was studied.

The CDR3 totals 16 residues. The germline V and J ends were trimmed by 6 bases and 0 bases, with 17 bases remaining between them. Per the germline V gene, CDR1 is SGHRS and CDR2 is YFSETQ. The sample was also reused in another study, on T cells in Graves' hyperthyroidism and ophthalmopathy.

This chain connects TRBV5-1 to TRBJ2-3; tentative D call: TRBD1 (5 bases). The TCR sequence derives from a woman aged 18-29 years with Graves disease. The specimen was peripheral blood mononuclear cells (PBMCs), collected at new diagnosis, from a patient treated with antithyroid drugs. CDR3 in amino acids: CASTKLQGASTDTQYF. The CDR3 DNA reads TGCGCCAGCACCAAACTCCAGGGTGCTAGCACAGATACGCAGTATTTT.